This TCR beta chain was recorded in a study of control samples from healthy donors and cancer patients. The repertoire was sequenced with immunoSEQ multiplex PCR; TCRdb's copy has only in-frame clones and lacks some. The sample shows some 200,000 clones, roughly 94% of them seen only once. The CDR3 consists of 19 residues. The trim removed 4 bases at V and 0 bases at J, leaving 13 bases unmatched. Germline-derived CDR1 and CDR2 are SNHLY and FYNNEI. The sample consisted of blood. This rearrangement joins TRBV2 to TRBJ1-1, with 11 bases identical to TRBD1. This TCR was recovered from a man aged 45-65 years in good health. For the CDR3, the DNA is TGTGCCAGCAGTGGAATGGACAGGGGGCAAGTTAGGATGAACACTGAAGCTTTCTTT. The encoded protein is CASSGMDRGQVRMNTEAFF.